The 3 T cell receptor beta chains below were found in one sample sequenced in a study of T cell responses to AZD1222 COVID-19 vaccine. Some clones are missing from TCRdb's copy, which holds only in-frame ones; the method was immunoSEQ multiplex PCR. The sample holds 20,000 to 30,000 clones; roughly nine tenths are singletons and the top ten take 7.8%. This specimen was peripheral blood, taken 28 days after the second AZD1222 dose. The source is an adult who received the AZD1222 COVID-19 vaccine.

The CDR3 reads CASSQDRRLGLSYEQYF. Here the CDR3 DNA reads TGTGCCAGCAGCCAAGATCGTCGCTTGGGGCTCTCCTACGAGCAGTACTTC. The gene calls are TRBV4-2 and TRBJ2-7, with a tentative D call TRBD1 (5 bases). V dropped 0 bases and J dropped 0 bases, with 15 bases sitting between them. From germline, CDR1 is LGHNA and CDR2 YNFKEQ. This CDR3 is 17 amino acids long.

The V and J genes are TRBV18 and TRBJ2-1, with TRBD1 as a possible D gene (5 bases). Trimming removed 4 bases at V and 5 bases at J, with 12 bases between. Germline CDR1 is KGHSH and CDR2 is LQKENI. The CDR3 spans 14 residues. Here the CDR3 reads CASSRDRVNNEQFF. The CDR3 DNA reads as TGTGCCAGCTCACGAGACAGAGTCAACAATGAGCAGTTCTTC. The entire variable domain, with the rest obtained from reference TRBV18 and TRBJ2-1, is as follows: NAGVMQNPRHLVRRRGQEARLRCSPMKGHSHVYWYRQLPEEGLKFMVYLQKENIIDESGMPKERFSAEFPKEGPSILRIQQVVRGDSAAYFCASSRDRVNNEQFFGPGTRLTVL.

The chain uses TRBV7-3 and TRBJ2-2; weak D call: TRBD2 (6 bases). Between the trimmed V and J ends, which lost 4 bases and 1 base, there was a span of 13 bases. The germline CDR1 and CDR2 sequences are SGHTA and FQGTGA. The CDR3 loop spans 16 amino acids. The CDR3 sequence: CASSSQYGGNTGELFF. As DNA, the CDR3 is TGTGCCAGCAGCTCTCAATACGGGGGGAACACCGGGGAGCTGTTTTTT.